One sample yielded the 27 T cell receptor beta chains listed below, sequenced in a study of identical twins. MiXCR, applied by TCRdb to the 5' RACE reads, yields one record per CDR3 protein. Here the sample spans some 1,600,000 distinct CDR3 sequences, about 30% being singletons. The material sequenced was cord blood. The source of these receptors is a newborn girl in good health.

The table lists this clonotype with a few counts. The V gene is TRBV20-1, the J gene TRBJ2-7; TRBD2 might be the D (5 bases). Per the germline V gene, CDR1 is DFQATT and CDR2 is SNEGSKA (reference sequence). Between the trimmed V and J ends, which lost 7 bases and 5 bases, there was a span of 21 bases. This CDR3 spans 14 amino acids. CDR3 sequence reads: CSERSLARGNEQYF. CDR3 bases: TGCAGTGAAAGAAGCCTAGCAAGAGGTAACGAGCAGTACTTC.

This clonotype came up a few times. The chain couples TRBV11-3 to TRBJ2-1; 8 bases match TRBD2. The germline CDR1 and CDR2 sequences are SGHNT and YENEEA. The CDR3 runs 15 residues. Trimming took 5 bases from V and 6 from J; bases not matched to a gene: 9. CDR3 sequence: CASSPGTRSLNEQFF. The DNA for the CDR3 is TGTGCCAGCAGCCCAGGGACTAGGAGTCTCAATGAGCAGTTCTTC.

The V and J genes are TRBV27 and TRBJ1-5; the match to TRBD1 covers 7 bases. Germline CDR1 and CDR2: MNHEY and SMNVEV (reference sequence). V shed 4 bases, J shed 7 bases, and the junction held 7 bases outside the gene matches. CDR3 size: 14 residues. The chain's CDR3 is CASSWTGLGQPQHF. DNA for the CDR3: TGTGCCAGCAGTTGGACAGGCCTCGGGCAGCCCCAGCATTTT.

The table lists this clonotype with a few counts. The chain employs TRBV6-5 and TRBJ1-2; D is ambiguous. Germline CDR1 is MNHEY and CDR2 is SVGAGI. The CDR3 is 11 amino acids. V was shortened by 8 bases and J by 0 bases, with 4 bases between the two germline ends. As DNA, the CDR3 is TGTGCCAGCCCATCTAACTATGGCTACACCTTC. Protein product: CASPSNYGYTF.

The gene calls are TRBV4-2 and TRBJ2-1, with TRBD2 matching 11 bases. The ends lost 2 bases at V and 10 bases at J; junction bases unmatched: 7. Germline CDR1 and CDR2: LGHNA and YNFKEQ. CDR3 length: 15 residues. The CDR3, as DNA: TGTGCCAGCAGCCAATCCCCCGGGACTAGCGGCGAGCAGTTCTTC. It is translated as CASSQSPGTSGEQFF.

The chain couples TRBV28 to TRBJ2-3; no clear D gene. With 3 bases removed from V and 0 bases from J, the gap between germline ends came to 13 bases. This CDR3 contains 16 residues. CDR1 is MDHEN, CDR2 SYDVKM, per germline. CDR3 amino acids: CASSLGIKASTDTQYF. The CDR3 DNA reads TGTGCCAGCAGTTTGGGCATAAAAGCTAGCACAGATACGCAGTATTTT. The full variable domain, in which reference TRBV28 and TRBJ2-3 provide the parts outside the CDR3, is DVKVTQSSRYLVKRTGEKVFLECVQDMDHENMFWYRQDPGLGLRLIYFSYDVKMKEKGDIPEGYSVSREKKERFSLILESASTNQTSMYLCASSLGIKASTDTQYFGPGTRLTVL.

This clonotype was detected only a few times. This chain uses TRBV20-1 with TRBJ2-7, with D unresolved. Deletions cut 3 bases from V and 2 bases from J, with 11 bases between. The length of the CDR3 is 13 residues. Per germline, CDR1 DFQATT and CDR2 SNEGSKA (reference sequence). CDR3 DNA: TGCAGTGCTAGTAAACGCTCCGCCTACGAGCAGTACTTC. Translation gives CSASKRSAYEQYF.

This clonotype has more than one count but fewer than ten. V usage is TRBV6-6 and J usage is TRBJ1-5; the match to TRBD1 covers 8 bases. CDR1 is MNHNY, CDR2 SVGAGI, per germline (reference sequence). The junction had 5 bases not matched to a gene; V was cut back by 1 base and J by 3 bases. CDR3 size: 16 residues. The CDR3 is CASSYFPTGDNQPQHF. CDR3 bases: TGTGCCAGCAGTTACTTTCCGACAGGGGACAATCAGCCCCAGCATTTT.

The chain links TRBV20-1 to TRBJ2-4; 14 bases line up with TRBD2. The DNA end lines up better with TRBJ2-7; the J call may be wrong. The CDR3 spans 14 residues. CDR1 and CDR2 from the germline V gene are DFQATT and SNEGSKA (reference sequence). CDR3 sequence: CSANPGLAGDEQYF. The CDR3 bases are TGCAGTGCTAACCCGGGACTAGCGGGAGACGAGCAGTACTTC.

This clonotype was found many times. The rearrangement joins TRBV24-1 to TRBJ1-2; no firm D call. There are 12 residues in the CDR3. Between the trimmed V and J ends, which lost 0 bases and 7 bases, there was a span of 5 bases. Germline V CDR1 and CDR2: KGHDR, SFDVKD. CDR3 in DNA: TGTGCCACCAGTGATTTGAGTCTTGGCTACACCTTC. The encoded protein is CATSDLSLGYTF.

This clonotype was counted a few times. In DNA form, the CDR3 reads TGTGCCAGCAGTTCTACTAGCGGCACCATCTACGAGCAGTACTTC. Residues: CASSSTSGTIYEQYF. V and J are TRBV7-9 and TRBJ2-7; 8 positions match TRBD2. Unmatched junction bases numbered 10, after V lost 6 bases and J lost 3 bases. The V gene's germline CDR1 is SEHNR and CDR2 FQNEAQ (reference sequence). The length of the CDR3 is 15 residues.

This chain uses TRBV5-1 with TRBJ2-5; 7 bases are shared with TRBD2. The ends lost 0 bases at V and 11 bases at J; junction bases unmatched: 16. The germline gives CDR1 SGHRS, CDR2 YFSETQ. CDR3 length: 16 residues. As DNA, the CDR3 is TGCGCCAGCAGCTTGGGGACTAGTGTGTCCTACAATGAGCAGTACTTC. This gives the protein CASSLGTSVSYNEQYF.

This chain connects TRBV5-1 to TRBJ2-5; D gene unclear. Trimming shortened V by 4 bases and J by 5 bases, and 12 bases separated the two germline ends. CDR1 SGHRS and CDR2 YFSETQ come from the germline V gene. The CDR3 length is 13 residues. CDR3 in amino acids: CASSPESRETQYF. CDR3 in DNA: TGCGCCAGCAGCCCCGAAAGTCGGGAGACCCAGTACTTC.

V is TRBV7-9 and J is TRBJ1-1; no reliable D call. Trimming removed 8 bases from V and 3 bases from J, with 13 bases in between. CDR1 and CDR2 from the germline V gene are SEHNR and FQNEAQ (reference sequence). The CDR3 length is 13 residues. CDR3 residues: CASESPGYTEAFF. As DNA, the CDR3 is TGTGCCAGCGAGAGCCCAGGTTACACTGAAGCTTTCTTT.

This clonotype turned up a few times. This chain links TRBV3-1 with TRBJ2-1; TRBD2 aligns across 10 bases. The ends lost 1 base at V and 7 bases at J; junction bases unmatched: 7. Germline V gene data show CDR1 as LGHDT and CDR2 as YNNKEL (reference sequence). CDR3 size: 16 residues. The CDR3 sequence is CASSQGASGSRNEQFF. Here the CDR3 DNA reads TGTGCCAGCAGCCAAGGGGCTAGCGGGAGTAGAAATGAGCAGTTCTTC.

The rearrangement joins TRBV12-3 or TRBV12-4 to TRBJ2-3; 13 nucleotides align to TRBD2. J was trimmed by 1 base and V by 2 bases; bases with no gene match: 15. This CDR3 has 21 residues. The chain's CDR3 is CASSLTGGLAGPPMGTDTQYF. The DNA for the CDR3 is TGTGCCAGCAGTTTAACCGGGGGACTAGCGGGACCTCCTATGGGCACAGATACGCAGTATTTT.

The chain joins TRBV7-2 to TRBJ2-1; 12 positions agree with TRBD2. Germline loops: CDR1 SGHTA, CDR2 FQGNSA. The V and J ends lost 1 base and 8 bases, in that order; junction bases with no gene match: 3. The CDR3 extends over 15 amino acids. The CDR3 loop reads CASSLDSSGGDEQFF. The CDR3, as DNA: TGTGCCAGCAGCTTAGACTCTAGCGGGGGGGATGAGCAGTTCTTC.

In this sample, this clonotype turned up a few times. V gene TRBV7-8 combines with J gene TRBJ2-3; D remains ambiguous. CDR1 SGHVS and CDR2 FQNEAQ come from the germline V gene. The CDR3 consists of 12 residues. V lost 5 bases and J lost 8, with 11 bases in between. The CDR3: CASSLFLVTQYF. The CDR3 DNA reads TGTGCCAGCAGCCTCTTTCTTGTTACGCAGTATTTT.

This clonotype was seen more than once but under ten times. The rearrangement joins TRBV10-3 to TRBJ2-3; 10 nucleotides line up with TRBD1. This CDR3 spans 14 amino acids. Trimming took 8 bases from V and 8 from J; bases not matched to a gene: 10. From germline, CDR1 is ENHRY and CDR2 SYGVKD. CDR3 residues: CAIGRDRGSGTQYF. The CDR3 DNA reads TGTGCCATCGGACGGGACAGGGGATCTGGTACGCAGTATTTT.

In this sample, this clonotype turned up a few times. This sequence joins TRBV10-1 and TRBJ2-5, with TRBD2 as a possible D gene (6 bases). Gene TRBJ2-7 matches the end of the DNA better, so the J call may be wrong. CDR3 length: 14 amino acids. Germline values: CDR1 WNHNN, CDR2 SYGVQD (reference sequence). The CDR3 DNA follows: TGCGCCAGCAGTCCCCTCGGGGGTCATGACGAGCAGTACTTC. Protein: CASSPLGGHDEQYF.

The J gene is TRBJ2-5, the V gene TRBV21-1; TRBD1 was called by the table and not checked on the DNA. TRBV21-1 is classified as a pseudogene. The CDR3 sequence is 16 residues long. In DNA, the CDR3 is TGTGCCGGCAGCAGTTCCCCCGACAGGGGGGGAGGGACCCAGTACTTC. It specifies CAGSSSPDRGGGTQYF.

This clonotype was seen more than once but under ten times. This chain links TRBV12-3 or TRBV12-4 with TRBJ1-2; TRBD1 aligns across 11 bases. The V and J ends lost 8 bases and 8 bases, in that order; junction bases with no gene match: 4. CDR3 length equals 12 residues. As DNA, the CDR3 is TGTGCCAGCGGACAGGGGGCAGAGGGCTACACCTTC. This gives the protein CASGQGAEGYTF.

The V and J genes are TRBV20-1 and TRBJ2-1; 11 positions agree with TRBD2. The CDR3 extends over 15 amino acids. Unmatched junction bases numbered 13, after V lost 6 bases and J lost 9 bases. Germline assignment: CDR1 DFQATT and CDR2 SNEGSKA (reference sequence). The CDR3 DNA sequence: TGCAGTGCGAGTTGGCTAGCGGGGGGCGGGCGTGAGCAGTTCTTC. It codes for CSASWLAGGGREQFF.

This clonotype was detected once. The chain has TRBV10-3 and TRBJ2-4, with D possibly TRBD2 on 5 matching bases. The assigned J gene may be wrong: the sequence end matches TRBJ2-7 better. The CDR3 runs 13 residues. CDR1 and CDR2 from the germline V gene are ENHRY and SYGVKD. This chain's CDR3 is CAISSLSEGEQYF. CDR3 in DNA: TGTGCCATCAGCAGCTTAAGTGAGGGCGAGCAGTACTTC.

The rearrangement joins TRBV6-2 or TRBV6-3 to TRBJ1-5, with D perhaps TRBD1 (5 bases). This CDR3 has 15 amino acids. Germline-derived CDR1 and CDR2 are MNHEY and SVGEGT. The V and J ends lost 6 bases and 2 bases respectively, with 14 bases between them. The CDR3 nucleotides read TGTGCCAGCAGCCACGGGGGGGTAGGCAATCAGCCCCAGCATTTT. It is translated as CASSHGGVGNQPQHF.

The chain recombines TRBV6-5 with TRBJ2-1; tentative D call: TRBD2 (5 bases). V was cut by 0 bases and J by 0 bases, with 15 bases left in between. The germline CDR1 and CDR2 sequences are MNHEY and SVGAGI. The CDR3 runs to 18 residues. The CDR3 nucleotides read TGTGCCAGCAGTTACTCGAAGGGCACTAGAATCTCCTACAATGAGCAGTTCTTC. It translates to CASSYSKGTRISYNEQFF.

The rearrangement links TRBV5-1 to TRBJ1-1; no reliable D call. Trimming removed 0 bases from V and 1 base from J, with 10 bases in between. Germline V gives CDR1 SGHRS, CDR2 YFSETQ. The CDR3 runs to 15 residues. CDR3 in DNA: TGCGCCAGCAGCTTGGCTAGTTTGGAGAACACTGAAGCTTTCTTT. Its translation is CASSLASLENTEAFF.